The entry that follows covers one T cell receptor (beta chain) sequence. The study assigned cohorts using participant-reported clinical history. V gave up 5 bases and J gave up 4 bases, with 9 bases separating them. Per germline, CDR1 MDHEN and CDR2 SYDVKM. There are 13 residues in the CDR3. In the authors' methods: Nucleated cell counts were estimated from reference gene primer amplification. Some clones are missing from TCRdb's copy, which holds only in-frame ones; the method was immunoSEQ multiplex PCR. Clonal size and the V and J genes are those of that table, whereas D and trimming came from the DNA. Of roughly 300,000 clones listed, approximately 91% were seen once; the top ten hold 2% to 2.5%. This sample stems from a study of blood T cell repertoires in COVID-19. Whole-study context: Both acute and convalescent COVID-19 samples were obtained from the United States, Italy and Spain.

This clonotype originated in a woman between 40 and 55 years old with acute COVID-19. Sequenced input: PBMCs or T cells enriched from blood (not recorded which). The V call is TRBV28, the J call TRBJ1-5; no clear D gene. In DNA, the CDR3 is TGTGCCAGCAGTCCACCCAGGAATCAGCCCCAGCATTTT. Translation gives CASSPPRNQPQHF.